The 6 T cell receptor beta chains listed next were all sequenced from one sample in a study of T cell responses to AZD1222 COVID-19 vaccine. The assay was immunoSEQ multiplex PCR, and TCRdb's table has in-frame clones only and misses some. The table has 150,000 to 200,000 clones, around nine tenths seen once. Sequenced material: peripheral blood, taken 28 days after the second dose of the MenACWY control vaccine. These receptors all stem from an adult who received the MenACWY meningococcal vaccine as a control.

This chain uses TRBV12-2 with TRBJ2-1. TRBV12-2 is reported as a pseudogene. This CDR3 has 11 amino acids. The CDR3 region is CASRPQDEQFF. The DNA for the CDR3 is TGTGCAAGTCGCCCCCAAGATGAGCAGTTCTTC.

The CDR3 spells CASSHRENTEAFF. CDR3 DNA sequence: TGCGCCAGCAGCCACAGGGAGAACACTGAAGCTTTCTTT. The V and J genes are TRBV5-1 and TRBJ1-1, with a possible D match to TRBD1 (6 bases). This CDR3 spans 13 amino acids. CDR1 is SGHRS and CDR2 is YFSETQ in the germline V gene. The V end was cut by 4 bases, the J end by 1 base, with 8 bases between. Filled out from reference TRBV5-1 and TRBJ1-1, the complete variable domain reads KAGVTQTPRYLIKTRGQQVTLSCSPISGHRSVSWYQQTPGQGLQFLFEYFSETQRNKGNFPGRFSGRQFSNSRSEMNVSTLELGDSALYLCASSHRENTEAFFGQGTRLTVV.

This chain links TRBV19 with TRBJ2-2, with 9 bases fitting TRBD2. V dropped 6 bases and J dropped 2; count of bases not matched to a gene: 7. Germline CDR1 LNHDA, CDR2 SQIVND (reference sequence). The length of the CDR3 is 16 residues. The CDR3 reads CASRPASGVNTGELFF. The CDR3 DNA reads TGTGCCAGTAGGCCCGCTAGCGGGGTTAACACCGGGGAGCTGTTTTTT.

V is TRBV7-2 and J is TRBJ1-5, with D unclear. CDR3 size: 15 residues. Germline V gene lookup returns CDR1 SGHTA and CDR2 FQGNSA. With 5 bases removed from V and 3 bases from J, the gap between germline ends came to 14 bases. The CDR3 loop reads CASSPVGSLNQPQHF. The CDR3 nucleotides are TGTGCCAGCAGCCCTGTCGGCAGCCTCAATCAGCCCCAGCATTTT.

The chain carries TRBV7-9 and TRBJ1-2; D gene unclear. The CDR3 has 13 amino acids. Trimming cost V 5 bases and J 3 bases, with 10 bases left between them. CDR1 and CDR2 (germline): SEHNR, FQNEAQ (reference sequence). CDR3 residues: CASSPRSDYGYTF. The CDR3 DNA sequence: TGTGCCAGCAGCCCACGGAGCGACTATGGCTACACCTTC.

As DNA, the CDR3 is TGTGCCATCAGTCCCTCGGGGGCCAGCGGACCCTACAATGAGCAGTTCTTC. Translated, it gives CAISPSGASGPYNEQFF. The V call is TRBV10-3, the J call TRBJ2-1; the D gene could be TRBD1 or TRBD2 (6 bases each). CDR3 size: 17 residues. The V gene's germline CDR1 is ENHRY and CDR2 SYGVKD. V lost 5 bases and J 2 bases, leaving 19 bases between the germline ends.